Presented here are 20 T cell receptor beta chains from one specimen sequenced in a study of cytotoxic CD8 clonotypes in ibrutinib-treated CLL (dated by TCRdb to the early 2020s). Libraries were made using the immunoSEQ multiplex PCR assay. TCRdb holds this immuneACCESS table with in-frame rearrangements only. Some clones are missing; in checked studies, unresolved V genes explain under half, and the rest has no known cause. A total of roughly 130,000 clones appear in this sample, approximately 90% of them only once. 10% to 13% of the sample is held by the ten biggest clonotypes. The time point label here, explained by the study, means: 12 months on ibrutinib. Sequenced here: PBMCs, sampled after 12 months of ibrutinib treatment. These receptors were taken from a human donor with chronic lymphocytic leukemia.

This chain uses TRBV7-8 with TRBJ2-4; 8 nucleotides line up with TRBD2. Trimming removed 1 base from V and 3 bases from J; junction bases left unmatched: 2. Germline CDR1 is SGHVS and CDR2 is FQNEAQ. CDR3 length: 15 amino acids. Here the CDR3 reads CASSLGGLGKNIQYF. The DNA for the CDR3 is TGTGCCAGCAGCTTAGGGGGACTAGGCAAAAACATTCAGTACTTC.

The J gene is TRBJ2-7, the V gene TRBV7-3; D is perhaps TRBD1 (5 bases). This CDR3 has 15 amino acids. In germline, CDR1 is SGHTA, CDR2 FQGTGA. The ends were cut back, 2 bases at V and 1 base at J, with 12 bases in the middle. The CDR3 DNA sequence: TGTGCCAGCAGCTTAGAGGCAGGGCCATCCTACGAGCAGTACTTC. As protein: CASSLEAGPSYEQYF.

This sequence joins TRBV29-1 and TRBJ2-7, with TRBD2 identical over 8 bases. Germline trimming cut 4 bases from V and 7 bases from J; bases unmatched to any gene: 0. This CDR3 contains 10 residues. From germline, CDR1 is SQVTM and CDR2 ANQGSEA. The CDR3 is CSVASGEQYF. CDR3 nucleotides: TGCAGCGTTGCTAGCGGGGAGCAGTACTTC.

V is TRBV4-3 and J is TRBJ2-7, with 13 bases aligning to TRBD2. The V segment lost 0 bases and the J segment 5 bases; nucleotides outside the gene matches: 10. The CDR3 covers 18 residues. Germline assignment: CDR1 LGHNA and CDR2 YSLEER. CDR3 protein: CASSQDGPGLAGAHEQYF. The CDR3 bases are TGCGCCAGCAGCCAAGACGGCCCCGGACTAGCGGGAGCCCACGAGCAGTACTTC.

The CDR3 coding sequence is TGCAGCTTCGCAGGTGGGAGTTTCACCGGGGAGCTGTTTTTT. Its translation: CSFAGGSFTGELFF. The genes are TRBV29-1 and TRBJ2-2, with a possible D match to TRBD2 (5 bases). With 8 bases removed from V and 4 bases from J, the gap between germline ends came to 17 bases. The germline gives CDR1 SQVTM, CDR2 ANQGSEA. The CDR3 extends over 14 amino acids.

The CDR3 nucleotides are TGTGCCAGCAGTTTGGCTCAGGGGTTGCAAGGCTACACCTTC. This codes for CASSLAQGLQGYTF. The genes are TRBV28 and TRBJ1-2, with D possibly matching TRBD1 (6 bases). This CDR3 is 14 amino acids long. The germline V gene encodes CDR1 MDHEN and CDR2 SYDVKM. V lost 3 bases, J lost 8 bases, and 16 bases lay in between.

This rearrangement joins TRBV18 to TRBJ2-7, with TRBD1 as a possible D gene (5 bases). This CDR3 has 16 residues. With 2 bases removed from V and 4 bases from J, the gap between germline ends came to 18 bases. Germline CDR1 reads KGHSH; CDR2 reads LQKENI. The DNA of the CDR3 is TGTGCCAGCTCACCAACAGGCCCTCCCGGGTCATACGAGCAGTACTTC. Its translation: CASSPTGPPGSYEQYF.

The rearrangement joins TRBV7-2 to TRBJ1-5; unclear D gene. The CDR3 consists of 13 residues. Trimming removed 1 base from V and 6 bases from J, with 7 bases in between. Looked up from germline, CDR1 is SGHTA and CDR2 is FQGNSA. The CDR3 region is CASSLDSSQPQHF. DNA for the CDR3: TGTGCCAGCAGCTTAGACTCTAGTCAGCCCCAGCATTTT.

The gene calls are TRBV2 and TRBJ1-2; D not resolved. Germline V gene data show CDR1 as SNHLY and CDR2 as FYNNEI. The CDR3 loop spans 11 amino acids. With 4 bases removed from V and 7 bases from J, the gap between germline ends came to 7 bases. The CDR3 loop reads CASSAKVGYTF. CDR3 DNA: TGTGCCAGCAGTGCCAAGGTTGGCTACACCTTC.

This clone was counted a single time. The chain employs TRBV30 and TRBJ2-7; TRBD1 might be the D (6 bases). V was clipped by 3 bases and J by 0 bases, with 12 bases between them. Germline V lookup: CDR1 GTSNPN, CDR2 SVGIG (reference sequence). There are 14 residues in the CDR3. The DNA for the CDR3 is TGTGCCTGGAGGGGGACACACTCCTCCTACGAGCAGTACTTC. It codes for CAWRGTHSSYEQYF.

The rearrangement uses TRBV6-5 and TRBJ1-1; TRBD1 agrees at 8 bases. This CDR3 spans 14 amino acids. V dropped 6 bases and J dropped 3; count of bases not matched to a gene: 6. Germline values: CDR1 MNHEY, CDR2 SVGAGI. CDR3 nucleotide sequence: TGTGCCAGCAGACGCGGACAGGGCCACACTGAAGCTTTCTTT. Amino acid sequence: CASRRGQGHTEAFF.

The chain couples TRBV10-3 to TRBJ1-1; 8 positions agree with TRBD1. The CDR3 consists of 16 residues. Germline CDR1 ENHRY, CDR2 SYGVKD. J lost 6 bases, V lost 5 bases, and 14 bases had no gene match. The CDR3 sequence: CAISTGTGGTSAEAFF. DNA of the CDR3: TGTGCCATCAGTACCGGGACAGGAGGAACTTCCGCTGAAGCTTTCTTT.

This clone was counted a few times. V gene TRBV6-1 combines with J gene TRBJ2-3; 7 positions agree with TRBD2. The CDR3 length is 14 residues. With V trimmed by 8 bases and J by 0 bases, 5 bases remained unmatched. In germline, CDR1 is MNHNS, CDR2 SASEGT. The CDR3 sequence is CASGTGGSTDTQYF. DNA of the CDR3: TGTGCCAGCGGTACGGGAGGCAGCACAGATACGCAGTATTTT.

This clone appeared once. The CDR3 nucleotides read TGCGCCAGCAGCCAAGAACGCGGAGCGGGGGGCTCCTACAATGAGCAGTTCTTC. Protein: CASSQERGAGGSYNEQFF. The J gene is TRBJ2-1, the V gene TRBV4-1; 9 nucleotides agree with TRBD2. CDR3 length: 18 residues. V was pared by 0 bases and J by 0 bases, with 6 bases of the junction left unmatched. CDR1 is MGHRA, CDR2 YSYEKL, per germline.

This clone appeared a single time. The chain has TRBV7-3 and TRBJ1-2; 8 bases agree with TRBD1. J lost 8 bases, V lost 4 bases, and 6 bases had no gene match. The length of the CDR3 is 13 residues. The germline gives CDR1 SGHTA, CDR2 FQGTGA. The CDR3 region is CASSSDRGGGYTF. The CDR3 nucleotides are TGTGCCAGCAGCTCCGACAGGGGAGGAGGCTACACCTTC. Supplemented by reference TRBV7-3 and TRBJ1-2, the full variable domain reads GAGVSQTPSNKVTEKGKYVELRCDPISGHTALYWYRQSLGQGPEFLIYFQGTGAADDSGLPNDRFFAVRPEGSVSTLKIQRTERGDSAVYLCASSSDRGGGYTFGSGTRLTVV.

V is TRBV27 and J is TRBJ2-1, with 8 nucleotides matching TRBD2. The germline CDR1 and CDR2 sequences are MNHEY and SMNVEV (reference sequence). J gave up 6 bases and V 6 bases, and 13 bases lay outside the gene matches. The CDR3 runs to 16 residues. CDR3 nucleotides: TGTGCCAGCAGACCAGAGAGCGGGAGCCAGTCCAATGAGCAGTTCTTC. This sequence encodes CASRPESGSQSNEQFF.

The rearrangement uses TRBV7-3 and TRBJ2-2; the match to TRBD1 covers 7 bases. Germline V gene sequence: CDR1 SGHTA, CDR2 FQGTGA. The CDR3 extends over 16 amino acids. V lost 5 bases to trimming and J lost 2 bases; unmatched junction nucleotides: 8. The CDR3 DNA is TGTGCCAGCAGCGCTCCGGGACAGCTTAACACCGGGGAGCTGTTTTTT. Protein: CASSAPGQLNTGELFF.

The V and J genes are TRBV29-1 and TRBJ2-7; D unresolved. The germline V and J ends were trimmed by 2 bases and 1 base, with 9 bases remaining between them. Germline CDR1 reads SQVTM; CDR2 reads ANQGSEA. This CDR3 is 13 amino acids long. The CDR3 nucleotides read TGCAGCGTTGAAAGACGGTCTTCCTACGAGCAGTACTTC. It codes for CSVERRSSYEQYF.

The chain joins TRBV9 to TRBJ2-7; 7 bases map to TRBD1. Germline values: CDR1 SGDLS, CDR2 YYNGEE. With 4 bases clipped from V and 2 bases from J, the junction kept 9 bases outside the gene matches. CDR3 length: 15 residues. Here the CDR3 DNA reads TGTGCCAGCAGCTTAACCGGGACAGTCGCCTACGAGCAGTACTTC. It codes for CASSLTGTVAYEQYF.

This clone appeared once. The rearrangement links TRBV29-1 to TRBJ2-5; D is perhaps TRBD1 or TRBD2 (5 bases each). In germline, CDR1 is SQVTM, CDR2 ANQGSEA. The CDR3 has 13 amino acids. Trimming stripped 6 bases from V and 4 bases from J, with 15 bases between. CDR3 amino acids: CSVEIPGRETQYF. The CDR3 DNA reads TGCAGCGTCGAGATACCGGGACGAGAGACCCAGTACTTC.